This T cell receptor (beta chain) was observed in a study of T cells after yellow fever vaccination. The CDR3 length is 12 residues. Trimming left V 4 bases short and J 2 bases short, with 8 bases between. CDR1 and CDR2 from the germline V gene are SQVTM and ANQGSEA. Many counts were recorded for this clonotype. TCRdb reanalysed the 5' RACE reads using MiXCR and keeps one entry per CDR3 protein. The sample comprises about 300,000 distinct CDR3 sequences, 8.5% to 10% of which are singletons, and 3% to 3.5% rests with the top ten. The sample in question was CD4+ T cells sorted from PBMCs, obtained 5 days after the yellow fever booster vaccination. The J gene is TRBJ1-2, the V gene TRBV29-1; D perhaps matches TRBD1 (5 bases). The receptor was isolated from a man between 18 and 29 years old who received the YFV17D yellow fever vaccine. Here the CDR3 reads CSVGGNNYGYTF. The DNA for the CDR3 is TGCAGCGTTGGGGGGAACAACTATGGCTACACCTTC.